This is a list of T cell receptor beta chains from one sample in a study of blood T cell repertoires in COVID-19. The assay was immunoSEQ multiplex PCR, and TCRdb's table has in-frame clones only and misses some. The sample has roughly 150,000 clones; 80% to 90% are singletons. Sequencing was performed on PBMCs or T cells enriched from blood (not recorded which). These receptors all stem from a man aged 45 to 65 who had recovered from COVID-19. Each CDR3 is given with its conserved first and last residue. D genes are given only for firm matches. Expanded clones are given a class, and other clones once, few, many or no size at all.

D gene,clone size,J gene,V gene,CDR3 DNA,CDR3 protein
TRBD1,.,TRBJ1-2,TRBV19,TGTGCCAGTAGTTTCAGACAGGGGGGCGGCTACACCTTC,CASSFRQGGGYTF
TRBD2,.,TRBJ2-1,TRBV3-1/TRBV3-2,TGTGCCAGCAGCCAAGACCCCACCGGGACTAGCGGGCCCCAGAATGAGCAGTTCTTC,CASSQDPTGTSGPQNEQFF
.,.,TRBJ1-2,TRBV10-1,TGCGCCAGCAGTGAGGGGTTCCCAACAGGGATCTATGGCTACACCTTC,CASSEGFPTGIYGYTF
TRBD2,.,TRBJ2-3,TRBV18,TGTGCCAGTTTTCATCCGGGACTAGCGATCACAGATACGCAGTATTTT,CASFHPGLAITDTQYF
.,.,TRBJ1-5,TRBV5-5,TGTGCCAGCAGCCCCAAGGGTGAGGGAGGGTACCAGCCCCAGCATTTT,CASSPKGEGGYQPQHF
.,.,TRBJ1-5,TRBV6-2/TRBV6-3,TGTGCCAGCAGTAGGAGAGATCAGCCCCAGCATTTT,CASSRRDQPQHF
TRBD2,once,TRBJ2-3,TRBV4-3,TGCGCCAGCAGCTCCGGGACTAGCGCACAGTGGGGCACAGATACGCAGTATTTT,CASSSGTSAQWGTDTQYF
TRBD2,.,TRBJ2-5,TRBV2,TGTGCCAGCAGGGTAAAGCGGGAGACGGGAGAGACCCAGTACTTC,CASRVKRETGETQYF
TRBD2,few,TRBJ2-1,TRBV19,TGTGCCAGTATTGGGGCTAGCGGGACTTACAATGAGCAGTTCTTC,CASIGASGTYNEQFF
.,.,TRBJ1-2,TRBV28,TGTGCCAACCTTAACGGGAGATCGGGTGGCTACACCTTC,CANLNGRSGGYTF
TRBD1,once,TRBJ2-4,TRBV6-1,TGTGCCAGCAGTGAGCGGGGACAGGGGGCGGACATTCAGTACTTC,CASSERGQGADIQYF
TRBD1,.,TRBJ1-6,TRBV4-1,TGCGCCAGCAGCCCGCCGACAGGGGGAAGTTCACCCCTCCACTTT,CASSPPTGGSSPLHF
.,.,TRBJ1-5,TRBV7-6,TGTGCCAGCAGCCCTGGGAGGAATCAGCCCCAGCATTTT,CASSPGRNQPQHF
TRBD1,.,TRBJ2-4,TRBV6-5,TGTGCCAGCAGCATACAGGGGAATAGGGTTCAGTACTTC,CASSIQGNRVQYF
.,few,TRBJ1-1,TRBV28,TGTGCCAGCAGAGGGGTGGGGAACACTGAAGCTTTCTTT,CASRGVGNTEAFF
.,.,TRBJ1-1,TRBV19,TGTGCCAGTAGTCGGAACAGGGAAGCTTTCTTT,CASSRNREAFF
.,once,TRBJ1-6,TRBV6-5,TGTGCCAGCAGTTACTCGGCCAGCCGGGTTAATTCACCCCTCCACTTT,CASSYSASRVNSPLHF
.,few,TRBJ2-2,TRBV19,TGTGCCAGTAGTACAGGGGCCGGGGAGCTGTTTTTT,CASSTGAGELFF
TRBD1,.,TRBJ2-5,TRBV9,TGTGCCAGCAGCCCTTACCACGGACAGGGAGTGACCCAGTACTTC,CASSPYHGQGVTQYF
.,.,TRBJ1-5,TRBV19,TGTGCCAGTTCGCAGGGGTATAGCAATCAGCCCCAGCATTTT,CASSQGYSNQPQHF
.,.,TRBJ1-2,TRBV28,TGTGCCAGCAGTTTTCGGTTGGGAGATGGCTACACCTTC,CASSFRLGDGYTF
TRBD1,.,TRBJ1-6,TRBV23-1,TGCGCCAGCAGTCAACCCGGGACAGGGAAATCACCCCTCCACTTT,CASSQPGTGKSPLHF
TRBD2,few,TRBJ2-1,TRBV5-1,TGCGCCAGCAGCTGGAGACTAGCGGACAATGAGCAGTTCTTC,CASSWRLADNEQFF
.,.,TRBJ1-3,TRBV7-8,TGTGCCAGCAGCTTACCACCCAGGGGATATGGAAACACCATATATTTT,CASSLPPRGYGNTIYF
TRBD2,few,TRBJ2-1,TRBV4-3,TGCGCCAGCAGCCCGCCCGGCACTAGCGGCTACAATGAGCAGTTCTTC,CASSPPGTSGYNEQFF